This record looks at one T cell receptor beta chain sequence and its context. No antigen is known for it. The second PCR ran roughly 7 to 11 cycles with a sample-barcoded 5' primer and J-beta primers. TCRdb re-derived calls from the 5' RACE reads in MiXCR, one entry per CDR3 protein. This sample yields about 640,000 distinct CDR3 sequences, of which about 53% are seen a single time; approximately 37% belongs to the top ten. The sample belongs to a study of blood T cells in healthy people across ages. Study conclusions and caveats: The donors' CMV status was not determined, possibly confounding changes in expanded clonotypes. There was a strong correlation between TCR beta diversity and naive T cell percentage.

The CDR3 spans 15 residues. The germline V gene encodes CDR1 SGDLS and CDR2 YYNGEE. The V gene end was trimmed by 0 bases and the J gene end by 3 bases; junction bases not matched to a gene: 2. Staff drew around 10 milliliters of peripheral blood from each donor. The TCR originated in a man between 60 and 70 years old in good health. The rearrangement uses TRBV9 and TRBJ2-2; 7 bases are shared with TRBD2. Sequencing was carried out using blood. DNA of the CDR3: TGTGCCAGCAGCGTAGCCAGCGGGGACACCGGGGAGCTGTTTTTT. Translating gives CASSVASGDTGELFF.